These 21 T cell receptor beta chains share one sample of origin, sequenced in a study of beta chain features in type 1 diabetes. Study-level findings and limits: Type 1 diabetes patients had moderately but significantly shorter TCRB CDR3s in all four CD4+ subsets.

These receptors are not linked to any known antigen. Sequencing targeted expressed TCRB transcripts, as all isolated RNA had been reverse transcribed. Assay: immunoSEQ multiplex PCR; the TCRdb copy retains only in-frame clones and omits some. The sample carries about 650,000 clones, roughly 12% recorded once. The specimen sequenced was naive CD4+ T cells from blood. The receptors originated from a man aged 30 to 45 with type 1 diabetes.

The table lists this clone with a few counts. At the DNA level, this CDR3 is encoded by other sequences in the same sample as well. The CDR3 loop reads CASSVGPAQETQYF. The CDR3 DNA reads as TGTGCCAGCAGCGTAGGGCCGGCACAAGAGACCCAGTACTTC. The chain uses TRBV9 and TRBJ2-5, with D unclear. The CDR3 totals 14 residues. Germline lookup yields CDR1 SGDLS and CDR2 YYNGEE. V lost 0 bases and J lost 2, with 8 bases in between.

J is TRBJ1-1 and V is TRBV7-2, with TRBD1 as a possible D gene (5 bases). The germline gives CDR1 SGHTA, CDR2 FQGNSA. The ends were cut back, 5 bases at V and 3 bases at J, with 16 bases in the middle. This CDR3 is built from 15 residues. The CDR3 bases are TGTGCCAGCAGCCTCAGGGCGACACAGGACACTGAAGCTTTCTTT. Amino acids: CASSLRATQDTEAFF.

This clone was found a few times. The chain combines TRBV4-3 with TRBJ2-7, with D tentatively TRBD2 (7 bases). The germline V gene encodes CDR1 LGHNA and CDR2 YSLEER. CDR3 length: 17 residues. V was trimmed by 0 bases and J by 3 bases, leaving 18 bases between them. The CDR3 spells CASSQDQRGGASYEQYF. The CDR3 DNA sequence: TGCGCCAGCAGCCAAGACCAAAGAGGGGGGGCTAGCTACGAGCAGTACTTC.

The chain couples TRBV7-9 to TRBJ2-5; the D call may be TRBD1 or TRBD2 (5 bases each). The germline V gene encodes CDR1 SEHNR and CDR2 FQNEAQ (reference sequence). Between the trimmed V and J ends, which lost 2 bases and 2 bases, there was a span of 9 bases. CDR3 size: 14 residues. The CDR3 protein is CASSLKGSQETQYF. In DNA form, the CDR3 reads TGTGCCAGCAGCTTAAAGGGGAGTCAAGAGACCCAGTACTTC.

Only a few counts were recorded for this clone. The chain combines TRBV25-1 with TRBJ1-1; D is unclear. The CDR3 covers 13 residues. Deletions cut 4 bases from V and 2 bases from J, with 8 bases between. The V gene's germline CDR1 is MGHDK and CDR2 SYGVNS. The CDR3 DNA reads TGTGCCAGCAGTGCTAACGGAAACACTGAAGCTTTCTTT. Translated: CASSANGNTEAFF.

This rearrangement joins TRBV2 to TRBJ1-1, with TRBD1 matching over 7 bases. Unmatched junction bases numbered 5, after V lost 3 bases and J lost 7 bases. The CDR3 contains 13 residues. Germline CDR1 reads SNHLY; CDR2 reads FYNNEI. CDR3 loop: CASSETGRDEAFF. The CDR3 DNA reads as TGTGCCAGCAGTGAGACAGGGAGGGATGAAGCTTTCTTT.

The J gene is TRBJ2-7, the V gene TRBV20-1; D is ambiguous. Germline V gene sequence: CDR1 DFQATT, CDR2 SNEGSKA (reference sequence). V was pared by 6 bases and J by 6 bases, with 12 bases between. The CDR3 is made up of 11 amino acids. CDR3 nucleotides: TGCAGTGCCCGGGCCGGGCGCGAGCAGTACTTC. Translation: CSARAGREQYF.

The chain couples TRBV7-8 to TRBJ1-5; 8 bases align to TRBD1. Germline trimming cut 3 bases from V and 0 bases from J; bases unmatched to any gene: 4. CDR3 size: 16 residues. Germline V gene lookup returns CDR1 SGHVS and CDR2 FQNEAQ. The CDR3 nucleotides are TGTGCCAGCAGCTTCAGGGGGCCTTATAGCAATCAGCCCCAGCATTTT. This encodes CASSFRGPYSNQPQHF.

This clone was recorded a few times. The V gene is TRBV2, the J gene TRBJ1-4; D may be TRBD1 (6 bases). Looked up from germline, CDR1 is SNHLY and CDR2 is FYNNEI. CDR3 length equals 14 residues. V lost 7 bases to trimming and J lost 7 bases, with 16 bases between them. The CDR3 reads CASNLRGASEKLFF. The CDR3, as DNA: TGTGCCAGCAATCTAAGGGGGGCGAGTGAAAAACTGTTTTTT. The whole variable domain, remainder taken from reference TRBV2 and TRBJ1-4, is EPEVTQTPSHQVTQMGQEVILRCVPISNHLYFYWYRQILGQKVEFLVSFYNNEISEKSEIFDDQFSVERPDGSNFTLKIRSTKLEDSAMYFCASNLRGASEKLFFGSGTQLSVL.

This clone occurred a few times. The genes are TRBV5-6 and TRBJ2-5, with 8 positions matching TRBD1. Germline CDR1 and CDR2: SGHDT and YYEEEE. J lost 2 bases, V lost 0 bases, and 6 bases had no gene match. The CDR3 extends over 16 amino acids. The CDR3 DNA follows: TGTGCCAGCAGCTTGGTGGGACAGGCGCTTCAAGAGACCCAGTACTTC. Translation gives CASSLVGQALQETQYF.

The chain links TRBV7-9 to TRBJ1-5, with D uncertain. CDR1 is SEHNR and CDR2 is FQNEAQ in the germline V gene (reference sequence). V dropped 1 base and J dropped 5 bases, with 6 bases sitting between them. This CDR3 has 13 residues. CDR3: CASSLDEDQPQHF. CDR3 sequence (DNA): TGTGCCAGCAGCTTAGACGAAGATCAGCCCCAGCATTTT.

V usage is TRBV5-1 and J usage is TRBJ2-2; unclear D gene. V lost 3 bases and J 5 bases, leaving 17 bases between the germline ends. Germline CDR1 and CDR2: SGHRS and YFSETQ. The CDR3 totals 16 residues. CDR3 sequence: CASSSSAQLGTGELFF. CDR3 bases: TGCGCCAGCAGCTCGTCGGCGCAGCTAGGAACCGGGGAGCTGTTTTTT.

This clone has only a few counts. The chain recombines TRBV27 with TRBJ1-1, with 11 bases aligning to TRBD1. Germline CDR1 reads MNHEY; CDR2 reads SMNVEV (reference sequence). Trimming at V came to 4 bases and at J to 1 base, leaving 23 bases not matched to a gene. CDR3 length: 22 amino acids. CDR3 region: CASSSLDGSIGWTGGSNTEAFF. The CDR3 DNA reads TGTGCCAGCAGTTCCCTCGACGGCTCTATCGGTTGGACAGGGGGCTCGAACACTGAAGCTTTCTTT.

The CDR3 DNA reads TGTGCCATCAGTGAATCGACTCCCACCGGGGAGCTGTTTTTT. As protein: CAISESTPTGELFF. V is TRBV10-3 and J is TRBJ2-2; D gene ambiguous. Germline CDR1 is ENHRY and CDR2 is SYGVKD. Trimming left V 3 bases short and J 4 bases short, with 9 bases between. This CDR3 has 14 residues.

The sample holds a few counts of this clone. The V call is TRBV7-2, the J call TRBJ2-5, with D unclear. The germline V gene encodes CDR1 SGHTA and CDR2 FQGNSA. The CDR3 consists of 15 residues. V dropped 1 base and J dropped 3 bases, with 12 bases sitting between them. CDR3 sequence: CASSLVGLAKETQYF. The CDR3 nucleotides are TGTGCCAGCAGCTTAGTTGGGCTGGCCAAAGAGACCCAGTACTTC. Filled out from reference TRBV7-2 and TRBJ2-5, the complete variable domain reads GAGVSQSPSNKVTEKGKDVELRCDPISGHTALYWYRQSLGQGLEFLIYFQGNSAPDKSGLPSDRFSAERTGGSVSTLTIQRTQQEDSAVYLCASSLVGLAKETQYFGPGTRLLVL.

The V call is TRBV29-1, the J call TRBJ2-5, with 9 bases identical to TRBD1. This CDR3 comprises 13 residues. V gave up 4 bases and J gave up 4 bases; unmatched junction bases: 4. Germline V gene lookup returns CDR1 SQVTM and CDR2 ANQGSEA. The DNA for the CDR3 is TGCAGCGTTGGCGGGACAGGGCGAGAGACCCAGTACTTC. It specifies CSVGGTGRETQYF.

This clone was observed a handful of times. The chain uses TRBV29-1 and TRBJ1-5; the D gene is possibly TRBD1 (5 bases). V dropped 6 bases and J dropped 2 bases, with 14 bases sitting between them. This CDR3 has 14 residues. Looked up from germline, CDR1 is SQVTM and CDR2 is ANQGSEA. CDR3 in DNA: TGCAGCGTGGGACTGGGTACCGGCAATCAGCCCCAGCATTTT. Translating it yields CSVGLGTGNQPQHF.

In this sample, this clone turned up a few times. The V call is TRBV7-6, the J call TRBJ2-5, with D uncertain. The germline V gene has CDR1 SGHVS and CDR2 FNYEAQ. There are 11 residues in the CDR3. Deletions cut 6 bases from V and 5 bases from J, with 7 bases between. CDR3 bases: TGTGCCAGCAGGGCTGGGGAGACCCAGTACTTC. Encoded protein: CASRAGETQYF.

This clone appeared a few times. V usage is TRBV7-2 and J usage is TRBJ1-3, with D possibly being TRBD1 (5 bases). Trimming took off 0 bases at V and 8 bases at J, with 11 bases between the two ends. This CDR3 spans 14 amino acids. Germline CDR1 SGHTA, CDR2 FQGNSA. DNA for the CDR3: TGTGCCAGCAGCTTAGCGGCAGGGTGGGACACCATATATTTT. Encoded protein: CASSLAAGWDTIYF.

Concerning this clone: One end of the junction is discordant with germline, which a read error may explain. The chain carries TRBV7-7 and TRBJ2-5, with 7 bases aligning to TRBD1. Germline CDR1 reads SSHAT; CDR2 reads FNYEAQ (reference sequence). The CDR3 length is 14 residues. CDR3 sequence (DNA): TGTGCTAGCAGCTTACAGGGGATCCAAGAGACCCAGTACTTC. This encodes CASSLQGIQETQYF.

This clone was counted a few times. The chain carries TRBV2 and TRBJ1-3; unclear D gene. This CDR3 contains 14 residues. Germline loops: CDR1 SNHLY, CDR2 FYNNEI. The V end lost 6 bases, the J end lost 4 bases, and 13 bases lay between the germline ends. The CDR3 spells CASRDPARGNTIYF. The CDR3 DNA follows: TGTGCCAGCAGGGACCCGGCTAGGGGAAACACCATATATTTT.